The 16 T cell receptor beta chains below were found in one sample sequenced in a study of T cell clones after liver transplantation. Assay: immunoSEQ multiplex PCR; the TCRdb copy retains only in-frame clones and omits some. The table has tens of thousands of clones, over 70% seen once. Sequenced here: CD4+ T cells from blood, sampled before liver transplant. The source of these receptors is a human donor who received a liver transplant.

CDR3 region: CASSLTSGGANEQFF. CDR3 in DNA: TGTGCCAGCAGCTTGACTAGCGGGGGGGCCAATGAGCAGTTCTTC. The chain couples TRBV11-2 to TRBJ2-1; 14 bases agree with TRBD2. With 3 bases clipped from V and 6 bases from J, the junction kept 1 base outside the gene matches. CDR3 length equals 15 residues. The germline gives CDR1 SGHAT, CDR2 FQNNGV.

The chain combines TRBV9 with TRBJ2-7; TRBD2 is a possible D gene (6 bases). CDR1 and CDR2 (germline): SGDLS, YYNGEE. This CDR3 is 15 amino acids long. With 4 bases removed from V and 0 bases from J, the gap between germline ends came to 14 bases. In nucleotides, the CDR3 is TGTGCCAGCAGCCCTGACCCGGGACTCTCCTACGAGCAGTACTTC. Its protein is CASSPDPGLSYEQYF.

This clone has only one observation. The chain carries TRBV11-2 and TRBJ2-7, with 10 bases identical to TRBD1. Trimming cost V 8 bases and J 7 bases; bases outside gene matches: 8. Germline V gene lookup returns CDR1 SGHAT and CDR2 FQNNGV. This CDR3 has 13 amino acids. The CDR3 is CASSGQGVREQYF. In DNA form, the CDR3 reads TGTGCCAGCTCCGGACAGGGGGTAAGGGAGCAGTACTTC.

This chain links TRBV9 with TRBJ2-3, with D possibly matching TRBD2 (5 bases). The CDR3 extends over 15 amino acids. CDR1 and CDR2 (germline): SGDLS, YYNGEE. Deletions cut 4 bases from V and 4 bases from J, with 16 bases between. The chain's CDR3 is CASSPNAPGADTQYF. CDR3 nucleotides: TGTGCCAGCAGCCCCAACGCGCCCGGGGCAGATACGCAGTATTTT.

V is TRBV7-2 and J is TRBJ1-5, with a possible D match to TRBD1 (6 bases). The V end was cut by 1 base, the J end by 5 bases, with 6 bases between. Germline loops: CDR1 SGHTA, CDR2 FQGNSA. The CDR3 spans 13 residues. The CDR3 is CASSLDRDQPQHF. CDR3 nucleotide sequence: TGTGCCAGCAGCTTAGACAGGGATCAGCCCCAGCATTTT.

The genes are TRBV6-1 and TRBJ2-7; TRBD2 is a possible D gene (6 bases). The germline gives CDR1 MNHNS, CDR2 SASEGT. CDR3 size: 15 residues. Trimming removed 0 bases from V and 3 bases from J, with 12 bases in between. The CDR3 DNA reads TGTGCCAGCAGTGAAGCGGGACCGGGAGTCTACGAGCAGTACTTC. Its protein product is CASSEAGPGVYEQYF.

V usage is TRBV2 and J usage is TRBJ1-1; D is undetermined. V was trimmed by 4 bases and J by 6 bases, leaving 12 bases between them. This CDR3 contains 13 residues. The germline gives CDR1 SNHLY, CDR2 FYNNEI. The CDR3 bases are TGTGCCAGCAGTGGCCCCGCGGGTGCTGAAGCTTTCTTT. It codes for CASSGPAGAEAFF.

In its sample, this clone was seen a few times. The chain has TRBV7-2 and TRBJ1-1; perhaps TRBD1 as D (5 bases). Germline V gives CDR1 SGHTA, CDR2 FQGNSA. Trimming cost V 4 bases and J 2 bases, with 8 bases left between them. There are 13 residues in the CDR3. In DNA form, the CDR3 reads TGTGCCAGCAGCTCCCAGGGTAACACTGAAGCTTTCTTT. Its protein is CASSSQGNTEAFF.

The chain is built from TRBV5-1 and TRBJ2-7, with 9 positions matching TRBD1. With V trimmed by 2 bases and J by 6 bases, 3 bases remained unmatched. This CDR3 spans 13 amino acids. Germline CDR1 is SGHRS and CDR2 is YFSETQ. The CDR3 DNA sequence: TGCGCCAGCAGCTTCGGGACAGGGTCCGAGCAGTACTTC. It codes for CASSFGTGSEQYF.

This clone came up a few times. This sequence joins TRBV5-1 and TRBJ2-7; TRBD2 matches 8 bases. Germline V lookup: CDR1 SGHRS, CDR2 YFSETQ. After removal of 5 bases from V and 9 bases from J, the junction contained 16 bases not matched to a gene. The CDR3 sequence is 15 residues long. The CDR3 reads CASSVDQAGAGGQYF. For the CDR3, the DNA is TGCGCCAGCAGTGTTGATCAAGCGGGGGCCGGCGGGCAGTACTTC.

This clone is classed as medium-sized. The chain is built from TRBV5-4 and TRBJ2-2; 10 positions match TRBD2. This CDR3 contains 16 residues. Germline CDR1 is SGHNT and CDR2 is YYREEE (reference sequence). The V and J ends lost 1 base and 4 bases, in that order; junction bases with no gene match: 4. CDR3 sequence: CASSLYSGGITGELFF. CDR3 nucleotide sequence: TGTGCCAGCAGCTTGTATAGCGGGGGGATCACCGGGGAGCTGTTTTTT.

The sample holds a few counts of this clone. CDR3 protein: CASSYSGGDYGYTF. In DNA, the CDR3 is TGTGCCAGCAGTTACTCTGGGGGCGACTATGGCTACACCTTC. The rearrangement links TRBV6-6 to TRBJ1-2, with D tentatively TRBD1 (6 bases). This CDR3 comprises 14 residues. Trimming removed 0 bases from V and 3 bases from J, with 8 bases in between. The V gene's germline CDR1 is MNHNY and CDR2 SVGAGI (reference sequence).

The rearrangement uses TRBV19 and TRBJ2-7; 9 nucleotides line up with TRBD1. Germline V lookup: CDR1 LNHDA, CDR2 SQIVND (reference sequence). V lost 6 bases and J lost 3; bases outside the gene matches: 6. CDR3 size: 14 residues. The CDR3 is CASSLGQGRYEQYF. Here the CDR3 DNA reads TGTGCCAGTAGCCTGGGACAGGGACGCTACGAGCAGTACTTC.

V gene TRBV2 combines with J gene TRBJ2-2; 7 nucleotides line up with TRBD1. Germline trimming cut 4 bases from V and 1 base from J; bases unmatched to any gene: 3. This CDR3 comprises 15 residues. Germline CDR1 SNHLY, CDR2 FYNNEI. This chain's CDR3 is CASSARQGNTGELFF. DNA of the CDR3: TGTGCCAGCAGTGCCCGACAGGGGAACACCGGGGAGCTGTTTTTT.

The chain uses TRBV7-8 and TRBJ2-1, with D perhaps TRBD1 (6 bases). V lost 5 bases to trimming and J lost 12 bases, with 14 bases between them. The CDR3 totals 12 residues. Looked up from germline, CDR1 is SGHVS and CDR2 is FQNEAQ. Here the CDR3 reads CASSRPRGGQFF. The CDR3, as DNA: TGTGCCAGCAGCCGCCCCAGGGGTGGGCAGTTCTTC. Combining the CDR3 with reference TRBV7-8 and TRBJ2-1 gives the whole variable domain GAGVSQSPRYKVAKRGQDVALRCDPISGHVSLFWYQQALGQGPEFLTYFQNEAQLDKSGLPSDRFFAERPEGSVSTLKIQRTQQEDSAVYLCASSRPRGGQFFGPGTRLTVL.

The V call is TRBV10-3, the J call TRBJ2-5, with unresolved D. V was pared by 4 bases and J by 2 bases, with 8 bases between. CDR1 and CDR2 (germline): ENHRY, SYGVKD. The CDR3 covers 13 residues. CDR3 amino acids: CAISVNGQETQYF. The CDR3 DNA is TGTGCCATCAGTGTAAACGGGCAAGAGACCCAGTACTTC.